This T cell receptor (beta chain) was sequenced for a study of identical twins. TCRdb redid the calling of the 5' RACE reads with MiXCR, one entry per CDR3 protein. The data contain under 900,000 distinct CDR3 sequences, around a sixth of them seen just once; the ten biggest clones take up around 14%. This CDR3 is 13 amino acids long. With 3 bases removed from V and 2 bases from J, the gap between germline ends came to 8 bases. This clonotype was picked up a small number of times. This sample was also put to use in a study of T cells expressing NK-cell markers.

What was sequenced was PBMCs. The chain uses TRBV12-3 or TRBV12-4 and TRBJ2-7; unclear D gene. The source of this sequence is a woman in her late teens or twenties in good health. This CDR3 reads CASSFQATYEQYF. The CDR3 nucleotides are TGTGCCAGCAGTTTTCAAGCGACCTACGAGCAGTACTTC.